Following are 21 T cell receptor beta chains from one sample sequenced in a study of blood T cells in healthy people across ages. Combining a sample-barcoded 5' primer with a J-beta primer mix, a second PCR ran for 7 to 11 cycles. Each CDR3 protein gets one entry after TCRdb re-called the 5' RACE reads with MiXCR. The sample records approximately 1,000,000 distinct CDR3 sequences, about two fifths being singletons. The sequencing input was blood. These receptors all come from a man younger than 35 in good health.

V usage is TRBV4-3 and J usage is TRBJ1-2; D call uncertain. This CDR3 spans 13 amino acids. Per germline, CDR1 LGHNA and CDR2 YSLEER. The ends were cut back, 2 bases at V and 1 base at J, with 5 bases in the middle. CDR3 loop: CASSQQLNYGYTF. CDR3 nucleotide sequence: TGCGCCAGCAGCCAACAGCTTAACTATGGCTACACCTTC.

Note on this clonotype: A read error may account for a junction end that differs from germline. In DNA form, the CDR3 reads TGTGCCAGCAGCTTGGCCAGCTCCTATGGCCACACCTTC. Translating gives CASSLASSYGHTF. The chain employs TRBV5-6 and TRBJ1-2; D remains ambiguous. Per the germline V gene, CDR1 is SGHDT and CDR2 is YYEEEE. CDR3 length: 13 amino acids.

This clonotype was counted between two and nine times. The chain combines TRBV27 with TRBJ1-1; D remains ambiguous. V was cut by 0 bases and J by 1 base, with 12 bases left in between. The germline gives CDR1 MNHEY, CDR2 SMNVEV (reference sequence). This CDR3 has 16 residues. The CDR3: CASSLSRNLGNTEAFF. CDR3 DNA sequence: TGTGCCAGCAGTTTATCAAGGAACCTAGGGAACACTGAAGCTTTCTTT.

The V call is TRBV9, the J call TRBJ1-2; D call uncertain. The length of the CDR3 is 15 residues. The ends were cut back, 4 bases at V and 4 bases at J, with 17 bases in the middle. Germline V gene data show CDR1 as SGDLS and CDR2 as YYNGEE. The CDR3: CASSSQVGSIYGYTF. Here the CDR3 DNA reads TGTGCCAGCAGCTCCCAGGTGGGGTCGATCTATGGCTACACCTTC. The variable domain in full, completed from reference TRBV9 and TRBJ1-2, reads DSGVTQTPKHLITATGQRVTLRCSPRSGDLSVYWYQQSLDQGLQFLIQYYNGEERAKGNILERFSAQQFPDLHSELNLSSLELGDSALYFCASSSQVGSIYGYTFGSGTRLTVV.

This clonotype appeared a few times. The genes are TRBV18 and TRBJ2-5, with TRBD2 matching over 7 bases. The CDR3 sequence is 13 residues long. Per germline, CDR1 KGHSH and CDR2 LQKENI. After removal of 2 bases from V and 4 bases from J, the junction contained 1 base not matched to a gene. In DNA, the CDR3 is TGTGCCAGCTCACCAGCGGGAGCAGAGACCCAGTACTTC. It specifies CASSPAGAETQYF.

Only a few counts were recorded for this clonotype. The genes are TRBV21-1 and TRBJ1-5. TRBV21-1 constitutes a pseudogene. This CDR3 is 15 amino acids long. CDR3 sequence: CASTAEVGCGVPQHF. DNA of the CDR3: TGTGCCAGCACCGCAGAGGTCGGTTGCGGGGTGCCCCAGCATTTT.

This clonotype was picked up a small number of times. A much larger clonotype is one base distant, so this may be a read error. This chain connects TRBV7-9 to TRBJ2-5, with D possibly matching TRBD2 (5 bases). Trimming removed 6 bases at V and 3 bases at J, with 5 bases between. CDR1 SEHNR and CDR2 FQNEAQ come from the germline V gene (reference sequence). The CDR3 totals 11 residues. Written as DNA, the CDR3 is TGTGCCAGCAGAGCGGAAGAGACCCAGTACTTC. Amino acids: CASRAEETQYF.

The chain couples TRBV7-2 to TRBJ1-5; unclear D gene. V was clipped by 1 base and J by 3 bases, with 13 bases between them. The length of the CDR3 is 16 residues. Germline V gene sequence: CDR1 SGHTA, CDR2 FQGNSA. CDR3 nucleotide sequence: TGTGCCAGCAGCTTAGATTTCAGAGATTTCAATCAGCCCCAGCATTTT. Its protein product is CASSLDFRDFNQPQHF.

This rearrangement joins TRBV7-9 to TRBJ1-1; D is perhaps TRBD1 (5 bases). The CDR3 has 16 residues. Trimming left V 2 bases short and J 2 bases short, with 15 bases between. The germline V gene has CDR1 SEHNR and CDR2 FQNEAQ (reference sequence). The CDR3: CASSLLQTEINTEAFF. The CDR3 DNA reads TGTGCCAGCAGCTTACTACAGACAGAAATTAACACTGAAGCTTTCTTT.

A few counts support this clonotype. V usage is TRBV20-1 and J usage is TRBJ2-5; 11 nucleotides line up with TRBD2. CDR1 and CDR2 (germline): DFQATT, SNEGSKA (reference sequence). The CDR3 is made up of 14 amino acids. The ends lost 6 bases at V and 4 bases at J; junction bases unmatched: 7. CDR3 amino acids: CSARTSGGSETQYF. The DNA of the CDR3 is TGCAGTGCCAGAACTAGCGGGGGTTCAGAGACCCAGTACTTC.

The chain couples TRBV2 to TRBJ2-5, with a weak D call TRBD2 (6 bases). The DNA matches TRBJ2-7 better at its end, which makes the J call doubtful. The CDR3 length is 15 residues. Germline V gene lookup returns CDR1 SNHLY and CDR2 FYNNEI. The CDR3 nucleotides are TGTGCCAGCAGTGCGGGTGCCTTGGAGGGCTACGAGCAGTACTTC. Its translation: CASSAGALEGYEQYF.

J is TRBJ1-2 and V is TRBV6-5; tentatively, D is TRBD1 (5 bases). Germline V gene lookup returns CDR1 MNHEY and CDR2 SVGAGI. The length of the CDR3 is 13 residues. V was clipped by 4 bases and J by 8 bases, with 14 bases between them. The CDR3 region is CASSSTGGNGYTF. CDR3 nucleotides: TGTGCCAGCAGTTCCACCGGGGGAAACGGCTACACCTTC.

This clonotype was observed a few times. The rearrangement links TRBV7-2 to TRBJ1-5, with a possible D match to TRBD1 (6 bases). The V end lost 5 bases, the J end lost 0 bases, and 11 bases lay between the germline ends. The CDR3 covers 15 residues. CDR1 SGHTA and CDR2 FQGNSA come from the germline V gene. This chain's CDR3 is CASSPRGASNQPQHF. The CDR3 DNA sequence: TGTGCCAGCAGCCCCCGGGGGGCTAGCAATCAGCCCCAGCATTTT.

With regard to this clonotype: At one end, the junction sequence differs from germline, possibly due to a read error. The chain carries TRBV5-1 and TRBJ2-2, with D perhaps TRBD2 (6 bases). This CDR3 spans 18 amino acids. Per germline, CDR1 SGHRS and CDR2 YFSETQ. DNA of the CDR3: TGCGCCAGCAGATCCGATTCGGGTGAGCGTTATGACACCGGGGGGCTGTTTTTT. This codes for CASRSDSGERYDTGGLFF.

V is TRBV20-1 and J is TRBJ1-1; D may be TRBD1 (5 bases). Germline CDR1 DFQATT, CDR2 SNEGSKA (reference sequence). Between the trimmed V and J ends, which lost 6 bases and 7 bases, there was a span of 18 bases. CDR3 length: 13 residues. DNA for the CDR3: TGCAGTGCCCCCTATGACAGCCGGTGTGAAGCTTTCTTT. Protein: CSAPYDSRCEAFF.

This chain uses TRBV20-1 with TRBJ2-7; 10 bases match TRBD1. V trimming: 5 bases; J trimming: 3 bases; junction bases outside the gene matches: 16. The CDR3 is 17 residues long. The germline CDR1 and CDR2 sequences are DFQATT and SNEGSKA (reference sequence). CDR3 residues: CSARSGQGTASGYEQYF. The CDR3 nucleotides read TGCAGTGCTCGATCGGGACAGGGGACTGCTTCAGGCTACGAGCAGTACTTC.

This clonotype was picked up a small number of times. The chain employs TRBV28 and TRBJ2-5, with 9 bases aligning to TRBD1. The better agreement between TRBJ2-7 and the DNA end casts doubt on the J call. The CDR3 length is 15 residues. CDR1 is MDHEN, CDR2 SYDVKM, per germline. The CDR3, as DNA: TGTGCCAGCAGTTTGGATAGGGGACAGGGTTACGAGCAGTACTTC. This sequence encodes CASSLDRGQGYEQYF.

This chain uses TRBV18 with TRBJ1-1; D not certain. The CDR3 is 15 amino acids. The V end was cut by 0 bases, the J end by 1 base, with 9 bases between. Looked up from germline, CDR1 is KGHSH and CDR2 is LQKENI. CDR3 protein: CASSPPERRNTEAFF. Here the CDR3 DNA reads TGTGCCAGCTCACCACCGGAACGGCGGAACACTGAAGCTTTCTTT.

About this clonotype: An end of the junction differs from the germline gene, which may be a read error. The V and J genes are TRBV12-3 or TRBV12-4 and TRBJ2-5, with 7 bases lining up with TRBD1. The CDR3 is made up of 14 amino acids. Here the CDR3 DNA reads TGCGCCAGCAGGGTAGGGACAGTCAACAATGAGCAGTACTTC. Its protein product is CASRVGTVNNEQYF.

The chain joins TRBV9 to TRBJ2-1; D tentatively reads TRBD1 or TRBD2 (6 bases each). The V and J ends lost 2 bases and 4 bases respectively, with 13 bases between them. Per germline, CDR1 SGDLS and CDR2 YYNGEE. This CDR3 is 15 amino acids long. The CDR3 region is CASSVEGDQYNEQFF. The CDR3, as DNA: TGTGCCAGCAGCGTGGAGGGGGACCAATACAATGAGCAGTTCTTC. Drawing the rest from reference TRBV9 and TRBJ2-1, the complete variable domain is DSGVTQTPKHLITATGQRVTLRCSPRSGDLSVYWYQQSLDQGLQFLIQYYNGEERAKGNILERFSAQQFPDLHSELNLSSLELGDSALYFCASSVEGDQYNEQFFGPGTRLTVL.

CDR3 nucleotide sequence: TGTGCCAGCAGCCCCCCGGGGAATTTCTCCTACAATGAGCAGTTCTTC. This translates into CASSPPGNFSYNEQFF. The chain uses TRBV7-3 and TRBJ2-1; D possibly corresponds to TRBD2 (5 bases). Germline assignment: CDR1 SGHTA and CDR2 FQGTGA. The CDR3 totals 16 residues. The germline V and J ends were trimmed by 5 bases and 0 bases, with 14 bases remaining between them.